Presented here are 15 T cell receptor beta chains from one specimen sequenced in a study of blood T cell repertoires in COVID-19. The repertoire was sequenced with immunoSEQ multiplex PCR; TCRdb's copy has only in-frame clones and lacks some. The sample records roughly 300,000 clones, around 87% being singletons. Sequenced: peripheral blood. All receptors derive from a woman aged 45-65 years who had recovered from COVID-19.

The chain links TRBV27 to TRBJ1-2, with D maybe TRBD1 (6 bases). This CDR3 contains 13 residues. CDR1 and CDR2 (germline): MNHEY, SMNVEV (reference sequence). Trimming took 3 bases from V and 7 from J, leaving 12 bases between them. Written as DNA, the CDR3 is TGTGCCAGCAGTTTTGGGGGGGCAGCTGGCTACACCTTC. Residues: CASSFGGAAGYTF.

This chain connects TRBV19 to TRBJ1-5; 12 nucleotides line up with TRBD1. The trim removed 4 bases at V and 5 bases at J, leaving 6 bases unmatched. Germline V gene lookup returns CDR1 LNHDA and CDR2 SQIVND (reference sequence). The CDR3 has 16 amino acids. The CDR3 loop reads CASSKVGTGGHQPQHF. The CDR3 DNA follows: TGTGCCAGTAGTAAAGTTGGGACAGGGGGCCATCAGCCCCAGCATTTT.

The chain uses TRBV6-2 or TRBV6-3 and TRBJ2-7; D might be TRBD1 (5 bases). The CDR3 spans 13 residues. Looked up from germline, CDR1 is MNHEY and CDR2 is SVGEGT. Trimming cost V 6 bases and J 3 bases, with 12 bases left between them. CDR3 sequence: CASRPAGLYEQYF. CDR3 bases: TGTGCCAGCAGGCCTGCAGGGCTCTACGAGCAGTACTTC.

This clone was detected a few times. DNA of the CDR3: TGTGCCAGCAGCCGACAGGGGATGTCTGGAAACACCATATATTTT. This translates into CASSRQGMSGNTIYF. The chain is built from TRBV3-1 (or the pseudogene TRBV3-2) and TRBJ1-3; 8 bases map to TRBD1. V trimming: 4 bases; J trimming: 1 base; junction bases outside the gene matches: 3. The CDR3 consists of 15 residues. The germline V gene has CDR1 LGHDT and CDR2 YNNKEL (reference sequence).

The V and J genes are TRBV19 and TRBJ1-4, with 9 bases identical to TRBD1. This CDR3 has 14 residues. V shed 6 bases and J 7 bases; nucleotides not matched to a gene: 6. Germline V lookup: CDR1 LNHDA, CDR2 SQIVND (reference sequence). CDR3 bases: TGTGCCAGTAGGGGACAGGGTGCTATTGAAAAACTGTTTTTT. It translates to CASRGQGAIEKLFF.

The chain combines TRBV27 with TRBJ2-7; D might be TRBD1 (6 bases). Trimming took off 3 bases at V and 2 bases at J, with 17 bases between the two ends. Per the germline V gene, CDR1 is MNHEY and CDR2 is SMNVEV (reference sequence). This CDR3 has 16 amino acids. The CDR3 coding sequence is TGTGCCAGCAGTTTTCTTCCCGGCAGGGGAACCTACGAGCAGTACTTC. Translating it yields CASSFLPGRGTYEQYF.

The gene calls are TRBV12-3 or TRBV12-4 and TRBJ1-5; D gene unclear. This CDR3 region has 13 residues. Trimming left V 7 bases short and J 0 bases short, with 7 bases between. Here the CDR3 DNA reads TGTGCCAGCACCCCAGATAGCAATCAGCCCCAGCATTTT. This codes for CASTPDSNQPQHF.

The chain carries TRBV5-1 and TRBJ1-3, with TRBD1 identical over 7 bases. Germline CDR1 and CDR2: SGHRS and YFSETQ. The CDR3 sequence is 17 residues long. The junction had 7 bases not matched to a gene; V was cut back by 1 base and J by 0 bases. The CDR3 protein is CASSLSGQSSSGNTIYF. The CDR3 DNA is TGCGCCAGCAGCTTGTCGGGACAGTCGAGCTCTGGAAACACCATATATTTT.

The rearrangement joins TRBV7-2 to TRBJ2-5; D possibly corresponds to TRBD2 (6 bases). V shed 4 bases and J shed 5 bases, with 8 bases lying between them. The V gene's germline CDR1 is SGHTA and CDR2 FQGNSA. The CDR3 has 12 amino acids. The CDR3 DNA is TGTGCCAGCAGCTACGGGGGTGAGACCCAGTACTTC. Translating it yields CASSYGGETQYF. Looking up the rest from reference TRBV7-2 and TRBJ2-5 gives the full variable domain: GAGVSQSPSNKVTEKGKDVELRCDPISGHTALYWYRQSLGQGLEFLIYFQGNSAPDKSGLPSDRFSAERTGGSVSTLTIQRTQQEDSAVYLCASSYGGETQYFGPGTRLLVL.

The genes are TRBV7-2 and TRBJ2-5; D is unclear. V was pared by 8 bases and J by 5 bases, with 18 bases between. The CDR3 length is 14 residues. CDR1 SGHTA and CDR2 FQGNSA come from the germline V gene. CDR3 region: CASRPSATRETQYF. The CDR3 nucleotides read TGTGCCAGCCGACCATCGGCGACCAGGGAGACCCAGTACTTC. Together with reference TRBV7-2 and TRBJ2-5, the CDR3 gives the full variable domain: GAGVSQSPSNKVTEKGKDVELRCDPISGHTALYWYRQSLGQGLEFLIYFQGNSAPDKSGLPSDRFSAERTGGSVSTLTIQRTQQEDSAVYLCASRPSATRETQYFGPGTRLLVL.

This chain links TRBV10-2 with TRBJ1-6; 7 positions match TRBD1. From germline, CDR1 is WSHSY and CDR2 SAAADI. This CDR3 has 14 residues. V lost 5 bases and J lost 7; bases outside the gene matches: 5. This CDR3 is CASSTGQQNSPLHF. The CDR3 DNA sequence: TGCGCCAGCAGTACGGGACAGCAAAATTCACCCCTCCACTTT.

V and J are TRBV28 and TRBJ2-4, with 12 nucleotides matching TRBD2. The CDR3 spans 15 residues. J lost 6 bases, V lost 5 bases, and 5 bases had no gene match. CDR1 is MDHEN, CDR2 SYDVKM, per germline. DNA of the CDR3: TGTGCCAGCAGTGCGTCGGGACTAGCGGGAAACATTCAGTACTTC. The encoded protein is CASSASGLAGNIQYF.

J is TRBJ2-1 and V is TRBV5-1; 9 nucleotides agree with TRBD1. The CDR3 has 15 amino acids. The V and J ends lost 0 bases and 15 bases, in that order; junction bases with no gene match: 13. Germline values: CDR1 SGHRS, CDR2 YFSETQ. The CDR3 DNA sequence: TGCGCCAGCAGCTTGGAGGGGACAGGGACTGGGGGGACGTTCTTC. Its protein product is CASSLEGTGTGGTFF.

The chain carries TRBV7-2 and TRBJ2-1; TRBD1 matches 10 bases. The V and J ends lost 5 bases and 12 bases, in that order; junction bases with no gene match: 10. Germline V lookup: CDR1 SGHTA, CDR2 FQGNSA. The CDR3 runs 14 residues. The chain's CDR3 is CASSPGTGAWGQFF. The CDR3 DNA reads as TGTGCCAGCAGCCCCGGGACAGGGGCTTGGGGGCAGTTCTTC.

V and J are TRBV2 and TRBJ1-5; D gene uncertain. Per germline, CDR1 SNHLY and CDR2 FYNNEI. The CDR3 is 14 amino acids. With 6 bases removed from V and 0 bases from J, the gap between germline ends came to 9 bases. The CDR3, as DNA: TGTGCCAGCAGCACATTGTATAGCAATCAGCCCCAGCATTTT. Translating it yields CASSTLYSNQPQHF.